The 9 T cell receptor beta chains below were found in one sample sequenced in a study of T-cell memory formation after mild COVID-19. TCRdb re-analysed the 5' RACE reads in MiXCR, keeping a single row per CDR3 protein. The repertoire holds about half a million distinct CDR3 sequences, with roughly 18% as singletons. The sequenced material came from PBMCs or a T cell subset sorted from them (not recorded which). The source is an adult woman who had mild COVID-19 (a few samples of this study predate the infection). Cell type and time point are not known.

The chain uses TRBV6-1 and TRBJ1-6; TRBD1 agrees at 11 bases. V lost 6 bases to trimming and J lost 11 bases; unmatched junction nucleotides: 3. CDR1 MNHNS and CDR2 SASEGT come from the germline V gene. The CDR3 has 13 residues. In nucleotides, the CDR3 is TGTGCCAGCAGGGACAGGGGGCTGCCACCCCTCCACTTT. Translated, it gives CASRDRGLPPLHF.

This clonotype was found a few times. V usage is TRBV15 and J usage is TRBJ2-7; no firm D call. In germline, CDR1 is LNHNV, CDR2 YYDKDF (reference sequence). Trimming removed 1 base from V and 4 bases from J, with 11 bases in between. The length of the CDR3 is 14 residues. CDR3 region: CATSRGNGEYEQYF. The CDR3 nucleotides read TGTGCCACCAGCAGAGGCAACGGAGAGTACGAGCAGTACTTC.

This clonotype was seen only a few times. The V call is TRBV15, the J call TRBJ1-1; no clear D gene. CDR1 and CDR2 (germline): LNHNV, YYDKDF (reference sequence). Trimming removed 1 base at V and 1 base at J, with 7 bases between. CDR3 size: 14 residues. The CDR3 bases are TGTGCCACCAGCAGAGCCCTGGAGAACACTGAAGCTTTCTTT. This sequence encodes CATSRALENTEAFF.

The chain links TRBV9 to TRBJ1-5, with D hard to call. Germline loops: CDR1 SGDLS, CDR2 YYNGEE. The CDR3 length is 14 residues. V gave up 0 bases and J gave up 6 bases, with 10 bases separating them. CDR3 bases: TGTGCCAGCAGCGTAGACGGTACAGCTCAGCCCCAGCATTTT. This translates into CASSVDGTAQPQHF.

This clonotype was seen ten or more times. This CDR3 is CASSGGSENTEAFF. Here the CDR3 DNA reads TGTGCCAGCAGTGGGGGCAGTGAGAACACTGAAGCTTTCTTT. The rearrangement links TRBV12-3 or TRBV12-4 to TRBJ1-1, with D perhaps matching TRBD1 (6 bases). The CDR3 consists of 14 residues. V was pared by 5 bases and J by 1 base, with 11 bases between.

The chain recombines TRBV2 with TRBJ2-2; 8 positions match TRBD2. The germline gives CDR1 SNHLY, CDR2 FYNNEI. The CDR3 extends over 16 amino acids. Trimming at V came to 0 bases and at J to 8 bases, leaving 8 bases not matched to a gene. CDR3 in amino acids: CASSEAPLAGKGELFF. CDR3 bases: TGTGCCAGCAGTGAAGCCCCTCTAGCGGGCAAGGGGGAGCTGTTTTTT.

This rearrangement joins TRBV7-9 to TRBJ1-5; D is uncertain. The V gene lost 4 bases and the J gene lost 2 bases, with 9 bases spanning the gap. CDR1 and CDR2 from the germline V gene are SEHNR and FQNEAQ (reference sequence). The CDR3 covers 14 residues. The CDR3 sequence is CASSYSTGNQPQHF. The CDR3 DNA is TGTGCCAGCAGCTATTCCACGGGCAATCAGCCCCAGCATTTT.

In this sample, this clonotype turned up a few times. CDR3 nucleotide sequence: TGTGCCAGCAGCTACTCGATCGGCCGTAATGAAAAACTGTTTTTT. Amino acid sequence: CASSYSIGRNEKLFF. The V gene is TRBV9, the J gene TRBJ1-4; D is uncertain. CDR1 and CDR2 (germline): SGDLS, YYNGEE. This CDR3 comprises 15 residues. V shed 4 bases and J shed 4 bases, with 14 bases lying between them.

This clonotype was counted ten times or more. V and J are TRBV4-1 and TRBJ1-1; unclear D gene. The CDR3 has 16 amino acids. CDR1 is MGHRA and CDR2 is YSYEKL in the germline V gene. V dropped 0 bases and J dropped 1 base, with 12 bases sitting between them. The CDR3 sequence is CASSQDSWVQNTEAFF. In DNA form, the CDR3 reads TGCGCCAGCAGCCAAGATTCGTGGGTCCAGAACACTGAAGCTTTCTTT.